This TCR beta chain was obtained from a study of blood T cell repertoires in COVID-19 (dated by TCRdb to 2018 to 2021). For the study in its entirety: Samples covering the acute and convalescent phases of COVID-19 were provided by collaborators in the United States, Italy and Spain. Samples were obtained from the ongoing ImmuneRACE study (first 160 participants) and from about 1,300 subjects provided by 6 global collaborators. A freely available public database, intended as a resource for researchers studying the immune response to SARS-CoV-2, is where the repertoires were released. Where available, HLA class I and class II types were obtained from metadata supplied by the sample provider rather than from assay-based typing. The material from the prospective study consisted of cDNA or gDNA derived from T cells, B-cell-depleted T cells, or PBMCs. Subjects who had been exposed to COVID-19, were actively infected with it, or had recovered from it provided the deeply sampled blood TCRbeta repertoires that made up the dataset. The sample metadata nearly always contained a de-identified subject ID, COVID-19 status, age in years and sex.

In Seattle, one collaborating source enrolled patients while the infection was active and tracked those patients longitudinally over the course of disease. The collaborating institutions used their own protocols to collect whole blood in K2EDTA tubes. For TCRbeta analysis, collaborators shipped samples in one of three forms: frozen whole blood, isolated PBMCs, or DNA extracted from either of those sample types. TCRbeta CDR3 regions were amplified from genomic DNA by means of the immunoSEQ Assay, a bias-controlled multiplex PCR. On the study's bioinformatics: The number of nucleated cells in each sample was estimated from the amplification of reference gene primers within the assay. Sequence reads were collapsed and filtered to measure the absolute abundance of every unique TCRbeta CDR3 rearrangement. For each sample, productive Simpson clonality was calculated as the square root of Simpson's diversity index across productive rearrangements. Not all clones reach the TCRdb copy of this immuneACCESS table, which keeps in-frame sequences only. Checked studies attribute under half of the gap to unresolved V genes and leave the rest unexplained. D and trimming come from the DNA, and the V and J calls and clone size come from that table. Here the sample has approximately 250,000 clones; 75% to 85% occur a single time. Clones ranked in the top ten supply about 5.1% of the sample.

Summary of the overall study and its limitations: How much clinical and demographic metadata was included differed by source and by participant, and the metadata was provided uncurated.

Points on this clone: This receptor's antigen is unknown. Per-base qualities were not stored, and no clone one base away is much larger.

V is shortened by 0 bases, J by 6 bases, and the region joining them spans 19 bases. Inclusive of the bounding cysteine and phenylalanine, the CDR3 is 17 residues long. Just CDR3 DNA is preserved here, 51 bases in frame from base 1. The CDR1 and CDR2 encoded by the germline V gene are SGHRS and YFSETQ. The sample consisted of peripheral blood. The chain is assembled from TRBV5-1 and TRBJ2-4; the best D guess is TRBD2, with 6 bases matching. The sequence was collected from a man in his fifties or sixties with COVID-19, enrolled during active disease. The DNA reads TGCGCCAGCAGCTTGGGGGGGACCCAAGGAGGGACAAACATTCAGTACTTC. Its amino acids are CASSLGGTQGGTNIQYF.